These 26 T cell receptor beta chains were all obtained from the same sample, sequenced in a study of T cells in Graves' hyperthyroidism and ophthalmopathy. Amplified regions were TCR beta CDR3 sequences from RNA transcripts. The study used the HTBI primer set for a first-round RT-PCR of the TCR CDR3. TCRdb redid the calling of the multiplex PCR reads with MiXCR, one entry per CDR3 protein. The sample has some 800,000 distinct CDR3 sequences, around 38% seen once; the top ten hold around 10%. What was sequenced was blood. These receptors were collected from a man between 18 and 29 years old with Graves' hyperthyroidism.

The CDR3 loop is CASSPYLSGGGEQYF. In DNA form, the CDR3 reads TGCGCCAGCAGCCCGTACCTTAGCGGGGGAGGCGAGCAGTACTTC. This chain joins TRBV5-1 and TRBJ2-7; 9 positions match TRBD2. V gave up 4 bases and J gave up 6 bases; unmatched junction bases: 11. Per the germline V gene, CDR1 is SGHRS and CDR2 is YFSETQ. CDR3 size: 15 residues.

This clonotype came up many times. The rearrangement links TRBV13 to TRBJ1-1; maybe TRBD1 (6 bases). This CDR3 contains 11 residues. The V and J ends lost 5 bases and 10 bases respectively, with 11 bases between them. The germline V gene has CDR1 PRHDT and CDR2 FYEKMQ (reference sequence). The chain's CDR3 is CASSDRQAAFF. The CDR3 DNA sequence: TGTGCCAGCAGCGACCGACAGGCAGCTTTCTTT.

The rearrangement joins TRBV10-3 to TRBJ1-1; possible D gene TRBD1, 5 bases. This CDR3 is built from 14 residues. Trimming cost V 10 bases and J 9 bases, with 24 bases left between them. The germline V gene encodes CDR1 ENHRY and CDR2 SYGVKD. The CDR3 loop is CATQIDVQVNQAFF. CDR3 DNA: TGTGCCACCCAGATCGACGTACAGGTAAACCAAGCTTTCTTT.

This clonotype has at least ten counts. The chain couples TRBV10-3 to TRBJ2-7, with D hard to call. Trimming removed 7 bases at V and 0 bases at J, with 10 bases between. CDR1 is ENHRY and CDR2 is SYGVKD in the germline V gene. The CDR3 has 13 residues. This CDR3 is CAIKALSSYEQYF. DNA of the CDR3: TGTGCCATCAAAGCCCTTAGCTCCTACGAGCAGTACTTC.

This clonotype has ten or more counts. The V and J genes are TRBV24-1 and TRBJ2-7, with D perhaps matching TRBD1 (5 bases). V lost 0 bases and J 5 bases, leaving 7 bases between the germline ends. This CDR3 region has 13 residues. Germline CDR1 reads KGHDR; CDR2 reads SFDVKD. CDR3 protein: CATSDLPGNEQYF. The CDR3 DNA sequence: TGTGCCACCAGTGATTTGCCAGGGAACGAGCAGTACTTC.

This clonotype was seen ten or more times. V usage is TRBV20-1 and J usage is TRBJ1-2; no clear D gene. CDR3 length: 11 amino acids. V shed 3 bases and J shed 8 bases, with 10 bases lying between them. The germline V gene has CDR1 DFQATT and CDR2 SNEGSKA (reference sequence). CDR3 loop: CSARVGHGYTF. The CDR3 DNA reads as TGCAGTGCTAGGGTAGGGCACGGCTACACCTTC.

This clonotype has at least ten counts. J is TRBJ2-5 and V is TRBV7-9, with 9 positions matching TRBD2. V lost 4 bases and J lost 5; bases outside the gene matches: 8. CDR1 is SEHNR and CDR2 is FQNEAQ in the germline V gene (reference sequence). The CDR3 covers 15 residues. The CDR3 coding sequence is TGTGCCAGCAGCTCGTCTCTGGCGGGAGGGGAGACCCAGTACTTC. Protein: CASSSSLAGGETQYF.

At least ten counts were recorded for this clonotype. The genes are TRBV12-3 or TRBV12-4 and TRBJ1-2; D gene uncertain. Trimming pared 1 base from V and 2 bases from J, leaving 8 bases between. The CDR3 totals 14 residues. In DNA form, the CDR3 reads TGTGCCAGCAGTTTAGAAATCGCGAACTATGGCTACACCTTC. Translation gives CASSLEIANYGYTF.

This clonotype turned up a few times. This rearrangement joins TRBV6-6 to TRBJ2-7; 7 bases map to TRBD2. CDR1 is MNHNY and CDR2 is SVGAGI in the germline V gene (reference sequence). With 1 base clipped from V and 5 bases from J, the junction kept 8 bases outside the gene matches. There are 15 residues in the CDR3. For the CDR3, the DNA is TGTGCCAGCAGTTACTTCCTCGGGAGGATGGACGAGCAGTACTTC. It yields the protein CASSYFLGRMDEQYF.

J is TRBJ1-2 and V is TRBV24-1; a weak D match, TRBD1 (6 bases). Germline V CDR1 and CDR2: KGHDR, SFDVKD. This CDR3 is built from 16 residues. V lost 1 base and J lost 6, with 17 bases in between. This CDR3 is CATSDFSPQGRDGYTF. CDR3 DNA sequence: TGTGCCACCAGTGATTTCTCCCCACAGGGTAGGGATGGCTACACCTTC.

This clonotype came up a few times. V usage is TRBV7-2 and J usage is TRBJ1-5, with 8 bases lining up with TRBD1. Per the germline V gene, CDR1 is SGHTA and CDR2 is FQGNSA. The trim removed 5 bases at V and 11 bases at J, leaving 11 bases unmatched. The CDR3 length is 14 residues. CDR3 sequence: CASSAHRGRQTQHF. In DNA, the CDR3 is TGTGCCAGCAGCGCCCACAGGGGGAGGCAGACCCAGCATTTT.

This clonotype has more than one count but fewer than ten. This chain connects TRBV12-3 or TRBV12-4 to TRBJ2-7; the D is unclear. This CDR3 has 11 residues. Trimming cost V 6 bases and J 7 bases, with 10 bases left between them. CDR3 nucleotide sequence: TGTGCCAGCAGGCGTACCACGGAGCAGTACTTC. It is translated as CASRRTTEQYF.

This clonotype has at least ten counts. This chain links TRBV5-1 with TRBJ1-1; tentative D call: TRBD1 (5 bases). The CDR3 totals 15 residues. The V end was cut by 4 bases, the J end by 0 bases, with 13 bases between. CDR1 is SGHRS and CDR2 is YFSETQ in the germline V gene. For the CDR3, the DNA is TGCGCCAGCAGCCCCACGGAGGACATGAACACTGAAGCTTTCTTT. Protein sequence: CASSPTEDMNTEAFF.

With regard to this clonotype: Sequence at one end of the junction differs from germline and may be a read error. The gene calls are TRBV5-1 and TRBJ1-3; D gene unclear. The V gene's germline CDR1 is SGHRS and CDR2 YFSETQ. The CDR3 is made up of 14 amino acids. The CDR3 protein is CACSLSDSGNTIYF. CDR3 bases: TGCGCCTGCAGCTTGTCAGACTCTGGAAACACCATATATTTT.

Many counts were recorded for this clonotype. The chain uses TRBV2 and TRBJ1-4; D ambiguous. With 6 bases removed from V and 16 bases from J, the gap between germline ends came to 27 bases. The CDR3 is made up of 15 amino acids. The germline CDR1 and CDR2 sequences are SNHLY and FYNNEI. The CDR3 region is CASRNRQSSVGKWFF. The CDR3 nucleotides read TGTGCCAGCAGGAACCGACAAAGTTCCGTCGGCAAATGGTTTTTT. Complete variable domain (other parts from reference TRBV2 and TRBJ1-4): EPEVTQTPSHQVTQMGQEVILRCVPISNHLYFYWYRQILGQKVEFLVSFYNNEISEKSEIFDDQFSVERPDGSNFTLKIRSTKLEDSAMYFCASRNRQSSVGKWFFGSGTQLSVL.

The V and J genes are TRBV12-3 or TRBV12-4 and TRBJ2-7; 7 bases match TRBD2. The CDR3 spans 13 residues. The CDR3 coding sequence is TGTGCTAGTGGTTTAGGCGGGGGATACGAGCAGTACTTC. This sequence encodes CASGLGGGYEQYF.

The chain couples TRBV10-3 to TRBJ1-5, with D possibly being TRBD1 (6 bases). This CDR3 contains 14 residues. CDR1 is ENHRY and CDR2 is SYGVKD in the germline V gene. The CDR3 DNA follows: TGTACCACCGGGACACTGATTAGCAATCAGCCCCAGCATTTT. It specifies CTTGTLISNQPQHF.

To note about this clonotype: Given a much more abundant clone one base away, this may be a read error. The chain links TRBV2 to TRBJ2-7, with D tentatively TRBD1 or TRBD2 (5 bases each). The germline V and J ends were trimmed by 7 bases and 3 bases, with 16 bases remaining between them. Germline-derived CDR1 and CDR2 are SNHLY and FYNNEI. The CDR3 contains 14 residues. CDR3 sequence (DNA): TGTGCCAGCACTCCCGGGGCCGCGAACTACGAGCAGTACTTC. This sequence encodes CASTPGAANYEQYF.

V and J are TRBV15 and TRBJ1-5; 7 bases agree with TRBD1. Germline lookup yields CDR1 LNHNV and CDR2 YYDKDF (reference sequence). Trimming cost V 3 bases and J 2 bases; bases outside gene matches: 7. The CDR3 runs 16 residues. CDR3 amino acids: CATSSAQGVGNQPQHF. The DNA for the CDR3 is TGTGCCACCAGCAGTGCTCAGGGGGTGGGCAATCAGCCCCAGCATTTT. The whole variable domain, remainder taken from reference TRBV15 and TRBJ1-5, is DAMVIQNPRYQVTQFGKPVTLSCSQTLNHNVMYWYQQKSSQAPKLLFHYYDKDFNNEADTPDNFQSRRPNTSFCFLDIRSPGLGDTAMYLCATSSAQGVGNQPQHFGDGTRLSIL.

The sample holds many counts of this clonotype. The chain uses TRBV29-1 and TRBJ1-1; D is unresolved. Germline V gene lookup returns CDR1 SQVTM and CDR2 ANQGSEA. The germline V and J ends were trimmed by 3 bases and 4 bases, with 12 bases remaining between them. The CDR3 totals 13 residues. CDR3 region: CSVEEGPSTEAFF. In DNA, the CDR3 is TGCAGCGTTGAGGAGGGCCCTAGCACTGAAGCTTTCTTT.

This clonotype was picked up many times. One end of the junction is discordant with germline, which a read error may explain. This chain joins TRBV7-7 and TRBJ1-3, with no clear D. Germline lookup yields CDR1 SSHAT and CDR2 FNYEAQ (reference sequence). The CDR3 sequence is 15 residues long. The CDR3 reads CASSYAHGAGNTIYF. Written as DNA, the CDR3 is TGTGCTAGCAGCTACGCCCATGGAGCTGGAAACACCATATATTTT.

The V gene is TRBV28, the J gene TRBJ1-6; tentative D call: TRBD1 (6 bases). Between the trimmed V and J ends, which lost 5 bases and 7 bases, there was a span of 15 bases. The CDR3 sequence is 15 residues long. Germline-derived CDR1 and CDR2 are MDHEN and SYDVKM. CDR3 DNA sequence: TGTGCCAGCAGTGTAGGGGGATTTTGGAATTCACCCCTCCACTTT. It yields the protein CASSVGGFWNSPLHF. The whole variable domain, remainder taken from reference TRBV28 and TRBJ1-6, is DVKVTQSSRYLVKRTGEKVFLECVQDMDHENMFWYRQDPGLGLRLIYFSYDVKMKEKGDIPEGYSVSREKKERFSLILESASTNQTSMYLCASSVGGFWNSPLHFGNGTRLTVT.

CDR3 protein: CASSDSDLLPQHF. The DNA for the CDR3 is TGTGCCAGCAGCGACTCGGATCTTTTGCCCCAGCATTTT. V usage is TRBV9 and J usage is TRBJ1-5; D call uncertain. Germline-derived CDR1 and CDR2 are SGDLS and YYNGEE. V was pared by 3 bases and J by 9 bases, with 13 bases between. The CDR3 is made up of 13 amino acids. Using reference TRBV9 and TRBJ1-5 for the parts outside the CDR3, the full variable domain is DSGVTQTPKHLITATGQRVTLRCSPRSGDLSVYWYQQSLDQGLQFLIQYYNGEERAKGNILERFSAQQFPDLHSELNLSSLELGDSALYFCASSDSDLLPQHFGDGTRLSIL.

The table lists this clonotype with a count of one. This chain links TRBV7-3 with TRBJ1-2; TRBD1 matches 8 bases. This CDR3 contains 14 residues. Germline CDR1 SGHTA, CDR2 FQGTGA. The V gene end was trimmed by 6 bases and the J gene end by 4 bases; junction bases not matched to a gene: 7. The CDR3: CASSHRDRLYGYTF. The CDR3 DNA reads TGTGCCAGCAGTCACCGGGACAGGCTCTATGGCTACACCTTC.

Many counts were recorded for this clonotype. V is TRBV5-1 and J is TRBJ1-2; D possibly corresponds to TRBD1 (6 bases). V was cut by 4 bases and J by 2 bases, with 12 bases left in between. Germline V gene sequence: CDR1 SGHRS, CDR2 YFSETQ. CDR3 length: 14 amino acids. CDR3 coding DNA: TGCGCCAGCAGCCGGGACACCCGAAACTATGGCTACACCTTC. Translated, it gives CASSRDTRNYGYTF.

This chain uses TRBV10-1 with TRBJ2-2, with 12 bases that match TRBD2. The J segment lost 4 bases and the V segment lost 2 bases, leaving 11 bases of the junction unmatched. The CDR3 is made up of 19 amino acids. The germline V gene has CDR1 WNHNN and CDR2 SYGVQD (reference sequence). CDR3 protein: CASSELRLAGEGGTGELFF. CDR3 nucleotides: TGCGCCAGCAGTGAGCTACGACTAGCGGGGGAAGGTGGCACCGGGGAGCTGTTTTTT.